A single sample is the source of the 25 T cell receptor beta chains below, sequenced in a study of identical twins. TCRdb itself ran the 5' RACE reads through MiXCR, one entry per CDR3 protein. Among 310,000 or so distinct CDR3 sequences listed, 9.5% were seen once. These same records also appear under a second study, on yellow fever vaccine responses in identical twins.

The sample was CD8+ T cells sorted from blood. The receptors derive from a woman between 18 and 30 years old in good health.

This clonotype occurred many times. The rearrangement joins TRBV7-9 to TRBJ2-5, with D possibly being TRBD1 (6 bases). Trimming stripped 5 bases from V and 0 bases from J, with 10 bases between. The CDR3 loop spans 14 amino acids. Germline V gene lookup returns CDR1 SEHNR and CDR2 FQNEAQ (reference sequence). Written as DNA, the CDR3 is TGTGCCAGCAGCCGCCGGGACAACCAAGAGACCCAGTACTTC. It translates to CASSRRDNQETQYF.

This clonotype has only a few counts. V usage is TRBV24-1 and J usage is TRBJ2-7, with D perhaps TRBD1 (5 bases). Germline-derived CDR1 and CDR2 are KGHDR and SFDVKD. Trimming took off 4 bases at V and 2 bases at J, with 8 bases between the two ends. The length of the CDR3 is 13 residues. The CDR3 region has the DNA TGTGCCACCAGTGAAGGCAGGGCCTACGAGCAGTACTTC. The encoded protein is CATSEGRAYEQYF.

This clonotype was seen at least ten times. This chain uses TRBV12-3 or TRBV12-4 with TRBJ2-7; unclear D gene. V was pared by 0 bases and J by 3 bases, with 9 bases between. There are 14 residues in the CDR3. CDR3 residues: CASSLANQVYEQYF. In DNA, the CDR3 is TGTGCCAGCAGTTTAGCGAATCAGGTCTACGAGCAGTACTTC.

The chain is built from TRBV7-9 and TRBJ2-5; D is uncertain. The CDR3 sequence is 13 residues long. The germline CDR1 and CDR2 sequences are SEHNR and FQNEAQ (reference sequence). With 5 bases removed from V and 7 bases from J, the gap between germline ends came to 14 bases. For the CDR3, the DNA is TGTGCCAGCAGCAAAAACCAACTATGGACCCAGTACTTC. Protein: CASSKNQLWTQYF. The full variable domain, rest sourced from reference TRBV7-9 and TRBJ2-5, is DTGVSQNPRHKITKRGQNVTFRCDPISEHNRLYWYRQTLGQGPEFLTYFQNEAQLEKSRLLSDRFSAERPKGSFSTLEIQRTEQGDSAMYLCASSKNQLWTQYFGPGTRLLVL.

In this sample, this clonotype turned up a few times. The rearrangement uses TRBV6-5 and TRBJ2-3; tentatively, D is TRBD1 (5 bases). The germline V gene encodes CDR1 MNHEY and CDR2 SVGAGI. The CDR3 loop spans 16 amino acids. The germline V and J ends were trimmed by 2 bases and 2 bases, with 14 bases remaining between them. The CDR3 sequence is CASSYVRTTFTDTQYF. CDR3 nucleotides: TGTGCCAGCAGTTACGTGAGGACAACATTCACAGATACGCAGTATTTT.

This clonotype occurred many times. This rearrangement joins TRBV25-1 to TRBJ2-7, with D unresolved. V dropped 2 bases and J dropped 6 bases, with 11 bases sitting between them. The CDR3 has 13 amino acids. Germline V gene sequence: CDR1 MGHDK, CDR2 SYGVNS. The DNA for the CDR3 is TGTGCCAGCAGTGAAAGCGAAACGAGCGAGCAGTACTTC. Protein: CASSESETSEQYF.

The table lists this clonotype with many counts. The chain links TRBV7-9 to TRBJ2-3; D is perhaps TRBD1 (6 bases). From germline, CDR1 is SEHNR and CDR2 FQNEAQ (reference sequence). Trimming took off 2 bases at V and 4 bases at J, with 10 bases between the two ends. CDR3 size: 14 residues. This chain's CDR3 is CASSLRDKPDTQYF. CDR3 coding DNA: TGTGCCAGCAGCTTACGGGACAAGCCAGATACGCAGTATTTT.

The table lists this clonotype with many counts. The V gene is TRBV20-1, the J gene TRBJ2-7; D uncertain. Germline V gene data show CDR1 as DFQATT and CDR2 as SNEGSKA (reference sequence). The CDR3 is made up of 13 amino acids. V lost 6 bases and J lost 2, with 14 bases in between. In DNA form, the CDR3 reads TGCAGTGCCGGTCGCTTCGCCCCCTACGAGCAGTACTTC. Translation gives CSAGRFAPYEQYF.

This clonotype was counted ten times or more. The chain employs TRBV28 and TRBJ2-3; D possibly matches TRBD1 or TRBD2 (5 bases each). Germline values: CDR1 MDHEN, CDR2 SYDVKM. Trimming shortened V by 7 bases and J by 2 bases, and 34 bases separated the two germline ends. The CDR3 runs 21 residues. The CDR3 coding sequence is TGTGCCAGCACCACCATCGGGTGGGGGAATAAACGGTCCGACGACACAGATACGCAGTATTTT. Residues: CASTTIGWGNKRSDDTDTQYF.

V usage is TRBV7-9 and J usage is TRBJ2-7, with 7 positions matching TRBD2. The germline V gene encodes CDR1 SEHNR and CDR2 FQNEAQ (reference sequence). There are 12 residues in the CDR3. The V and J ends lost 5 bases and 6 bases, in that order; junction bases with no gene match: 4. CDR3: CASSPTSAEQYF. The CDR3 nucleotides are TGTGCCAGCAGCCCTACTAGCGCCGAGCAGTACTTC.

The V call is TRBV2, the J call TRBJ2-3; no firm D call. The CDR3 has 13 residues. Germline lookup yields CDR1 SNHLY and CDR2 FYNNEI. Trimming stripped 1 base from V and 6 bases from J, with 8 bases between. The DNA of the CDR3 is TGTGCCAGCAGTGAAGAGGTTATGGATACGCAGTATTTT. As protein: CASSEEVMDTQYF.

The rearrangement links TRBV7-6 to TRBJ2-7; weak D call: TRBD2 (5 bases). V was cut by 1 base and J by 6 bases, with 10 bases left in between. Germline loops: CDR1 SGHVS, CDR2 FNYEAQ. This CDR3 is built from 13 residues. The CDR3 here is CASSLVEGGEQYF. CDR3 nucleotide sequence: TGTGCCAGCAGCTTAGTAGAGGGTGGCGAGCAGTACTTC.

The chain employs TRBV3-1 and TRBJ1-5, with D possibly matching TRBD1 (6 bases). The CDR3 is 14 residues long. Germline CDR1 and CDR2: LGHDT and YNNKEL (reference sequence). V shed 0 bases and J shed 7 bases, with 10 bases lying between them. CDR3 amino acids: CASSQEQGRQPQHF. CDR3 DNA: TGTGCCAGCAGCCAAGAACAGGGCCGCCAGCCCCAGCATTTT.

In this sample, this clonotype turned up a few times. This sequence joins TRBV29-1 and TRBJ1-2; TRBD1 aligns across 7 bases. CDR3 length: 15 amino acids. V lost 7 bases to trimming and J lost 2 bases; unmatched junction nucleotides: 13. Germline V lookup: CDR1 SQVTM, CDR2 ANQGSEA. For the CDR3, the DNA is TGCAGCGCCATAAACCCGCAGGGGGACAACTATGGCTACACCTTC. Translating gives CSAINPQGDNYGYTF.

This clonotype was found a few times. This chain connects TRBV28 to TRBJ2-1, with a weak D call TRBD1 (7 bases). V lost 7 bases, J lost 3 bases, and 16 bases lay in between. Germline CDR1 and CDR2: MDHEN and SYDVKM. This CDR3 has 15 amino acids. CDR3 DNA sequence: TGTGCCAGCACCCAGGGGGGACAGATCTACAATGAGCAGTTCTTC. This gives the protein CASTQGGQIYNEQFF.

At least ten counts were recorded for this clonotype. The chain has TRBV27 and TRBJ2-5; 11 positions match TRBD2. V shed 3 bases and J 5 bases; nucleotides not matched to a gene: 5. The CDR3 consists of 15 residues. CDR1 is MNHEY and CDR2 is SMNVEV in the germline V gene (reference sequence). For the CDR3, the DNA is TGTGCCAGCAGTTTTGGTAGCGGGGGGGCGGAGACCCAGTACTTC. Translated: CASSFGSGGAETQYF.

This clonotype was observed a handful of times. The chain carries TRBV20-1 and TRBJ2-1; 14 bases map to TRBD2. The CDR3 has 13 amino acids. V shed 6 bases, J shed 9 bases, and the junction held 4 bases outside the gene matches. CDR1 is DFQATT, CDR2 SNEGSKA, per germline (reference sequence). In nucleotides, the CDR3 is TGCAGTGCAGGGACTAGCGGGAGCGGTGAGCAGTTCTTC. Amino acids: CSAGTSGSGEQFF.

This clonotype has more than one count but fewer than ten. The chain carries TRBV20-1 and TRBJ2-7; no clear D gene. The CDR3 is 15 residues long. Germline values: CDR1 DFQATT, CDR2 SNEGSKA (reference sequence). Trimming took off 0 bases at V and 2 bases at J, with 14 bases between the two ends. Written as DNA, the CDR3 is TGCAGTGCTAGAGATGAAGGCCAGCCCCCCTACGAGCAGTACTTC. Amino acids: CSARDEGQPPYEQYF.

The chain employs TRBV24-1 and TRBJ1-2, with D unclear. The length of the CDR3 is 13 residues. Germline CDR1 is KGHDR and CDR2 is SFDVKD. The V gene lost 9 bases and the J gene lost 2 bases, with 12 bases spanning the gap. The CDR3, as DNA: TGTGCCACCTCCTCCCGAGGGAACTATGGCTACACCTTC. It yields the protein CATSSRGNYGYTF.

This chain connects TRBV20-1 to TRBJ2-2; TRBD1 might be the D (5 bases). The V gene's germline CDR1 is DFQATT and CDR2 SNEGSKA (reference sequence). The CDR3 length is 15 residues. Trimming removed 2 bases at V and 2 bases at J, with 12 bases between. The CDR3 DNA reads TGCAGTGCTAGATTTGCAGGGTCTAACACCGGGGAGCTGTTTTTT. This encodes CSARFAGSNTGELFF.

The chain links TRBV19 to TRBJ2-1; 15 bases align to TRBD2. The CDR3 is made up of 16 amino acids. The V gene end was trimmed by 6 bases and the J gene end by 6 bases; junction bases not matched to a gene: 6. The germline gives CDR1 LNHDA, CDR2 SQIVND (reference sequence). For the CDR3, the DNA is TGTGCCAGTAGACCGGGACTAGCGGGAGGACGCAATGAGCAGTTCTTC. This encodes CASRPGLAGGRNEQFF. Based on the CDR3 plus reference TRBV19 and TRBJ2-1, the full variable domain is DGGITQSPKYLFRKEGQNVTLSCEQNLNHDAMYWYRQDPGQGLRLIYYSQIVNDFQKGDIAEGYSVSREKKESFPLTVTSAQKNPTAFYLCASRPGLAGGRNEQFFGPGTRLTVL.

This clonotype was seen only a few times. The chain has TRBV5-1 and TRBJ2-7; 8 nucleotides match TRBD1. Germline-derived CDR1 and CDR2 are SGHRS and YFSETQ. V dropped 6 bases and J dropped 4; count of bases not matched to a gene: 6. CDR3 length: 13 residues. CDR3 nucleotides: TGCGCCAGCACTCAGGGGGCTACTTACGAGCAGTACTTC. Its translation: CASTQGATYEQYF.

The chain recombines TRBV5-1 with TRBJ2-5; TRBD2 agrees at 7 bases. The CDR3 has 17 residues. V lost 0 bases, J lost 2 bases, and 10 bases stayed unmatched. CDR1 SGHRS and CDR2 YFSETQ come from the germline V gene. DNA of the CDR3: TGCGCCAGCAGCTTGGGGGCTAGCGGTGCAATGCAAGAGACCCAGTACTTC. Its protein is CASSLGASGAMQETQYF.

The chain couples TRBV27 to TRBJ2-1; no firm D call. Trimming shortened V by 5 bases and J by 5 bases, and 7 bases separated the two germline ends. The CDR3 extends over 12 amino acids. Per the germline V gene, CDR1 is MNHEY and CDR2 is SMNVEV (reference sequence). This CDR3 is CASSLPHNEQFF. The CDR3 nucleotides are TGTGCCAGCAGTCTCCCGCACAATGAGCAGTTCTTC.

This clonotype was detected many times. Here the CDR3 reads CASSLRGQKPSTDTQYF. CDR3 DNA sequence: TGTGCCAGCAGCTTAAGGGGGCAGAAGCCTAGCACAGATACGCAGTATTTT. This chain connects TRBV7-2 to TRBJ2-3; 7 nucleotides line up with TRBD1. V gave up 2 bases and J gave up 0 bases; unmatched junction bases: 8. CDR3 length equals 17 residues. In germline, CDR1 is SGHTA, CDR2 FQGNSA.